The next 4 T cell receptor beta chains were all read from a single sample in a study of T cells after yellow fever vaccination (dated by TCRdb to between 2018 and 2020). The treatment or condition tag for this specimen amounts to: live attenuated yellow fever vaccine strain. Library generation was performed with 5' RACE. Data came from an Illumina HiSeq 2500. The public reads were run again by TCRdb, first through fastp at Q25 and then through MiXCR, and only productive beta chains were kept. Duplicate CDR3 protein sequences are folded into a single record with the most common DNA and genes. This sample has tens of thousands of distinct CDR3 sequences in its table, and about 7.8% of those were observed once. In total, the top ten clones hold 35% to 40% of the sample. The sample consisted of CD8+ T cells sorted from PBMCs, taken 15 days after the yellow fever booster vaccination. These receptors all stem from a man younger than 45 who received the YFV17D yellow fever vaccine.

In this sample, this clonotype turned up a few times. The gene calls are TRBV11-1 and TRBJ2-2; no reliable D call. Deletions cut 5 bases from V and 3 bases from J, with 22 bases between. The germline gives CDR1 SGHAT, CDR2 FQDESV (reference sequence). The CDR3 consists of 18 residues. The CDR3 protein is CASSPPGGLVGDTGELFF. The DNA for the CDR3 is TGTGCCAGCAGCCCCCCCGGTGGGCTAGTTGGGGACACCGGGGAGCTGTTTTTT.

The chain recombines TRBV7-2 with TRBJ1-1; D is unresolved. CDR1 is SGHTA, CDR2 FQGNSA, per germline. The CDR3 length is 14 residues. Trimming took 4 bases from V and 1 from J, leaving 10 bases between them. CDR3 sequence: CASSYPAENTEAFF. CDR3 in DNA: TGTGCCAGCAGCTACCCAGCAGAGAACACTGAAGCTTTCTTT.

This clonotype was observed many times. This chain connects TRBV12-3 or TRBV12-4 to TRBJ2-2; 9 nucleotides line up with TRBD2. V dropped 2 bases and J dropped 1; count of bases not matched to a gene: 2. The CDR3 is 16 amino acids. The CDR3 loop reads CASSLSSGGNTGELFF. In DNA form, the CDR3 reads TGTGCCAGCAGTTTAAGTAGCGGGGGGAACACCGGGGAGCTGTTTTTT.

There are a few counts of this clonotype. J is TRBJ2-7 and V is TRBV5-7; possible D gene TRBD1, 6 bases. TRBV5-7 is identified as an open reading frame with a role that is uncertain. The CDR3 spans 13 residues. Between the trimmed V and J ends, which lost 2 bases and 2 bases, there was a span of 8 bases. CDR3 region: CASSFRGPYEQYF. Written as DNA, the CDR3 is TGTGCCAGCAGCTTCAGGGGACCCTACGAGCAGTACTTC.